The next 6 T cell receptor beta chains were all read from a single sample in a study of response to subunit inactivated influenza vaccine. Using its own MiXCR run on the RT-PCR reads, TCRdb lists one record per CDR3 protein. The top ten hold 10% to 15% of the sample, which has 500,000 to 600,000 distinct CDR3 sequences, approximately 7.1% seen once. Sequencing used PBMCs from blood, obtained around 25 months after vaccination. Source of these receptors: a man aged 50 to 75 who received an inactivated influenza vaccine.

This clonotype was detected once. The chain's CDR3 is CASSVSAGAPGELFF. CDR3 DNA: TGTGCCAGCAGCGTGTCAGCGGGGGCCCCCGGGGAGCTGTTTTTT. This chain connects TRBV9 to TRBJ2-2; the match to TRBD2 covers 8 bases. The V segment lost 2 bases and the J segment 6 bases; nucleotides outside the gene matches: 6. Germline V gives CDR1 SGDLS, CDR2 YYNGEE. The CDR3 is 15 amino acids.

CDR3 coding DNA: TGCAGTGCTAGAGATTTGGGTAGCAATCAGCCCCAGCATTTT. As protein: CSARDLGSNQPQHF. The rearrangement joins TRBV20-1 to TRBJ1-5; D remains unclear. The V and J ends lost 0 bases and 0 bases respectively, with 6 bases between them. In germline, CDR1 is DFQATT, CDR2 SNEGSKA (reference sequence). The CDR3 totals 14 residues.

This rearrangement joins TRBV3-1 to TRBJ2-5; D remains ambiguous. The CDR3 is 15 residues long. Germline values: CDR1 LGHDT, CDR2 YNNKEL (reference sequence). V was clipped by 6 bases and J by 1 base, with 15 bases between them. CDR3 protein: CASRLIEEGQETQYF. CDR3 sequence (DNA): TGTGCCAGCAGGCTCATCGAGGAAGGCCAAGAGACCCAGTACTTC.

This clonotype was observed a handful of times. The genes are TRBV25-1 and TRBJ1-6; D may be TRBD1 (6 bases). The germline V gene encodes CDR1 MGHDK and CDR2 SYGVNS. This CDR3 spans 14 amino acids. Trimming stripped 5 bases from V and 7 bases from J, with 12 bases between. CDR3 DNA sequence: TGTGCCAGCAGTTACAGGGAGGGGAATTCACCCCTCCACTTT. It is translated as CASSYREGNSPLHF.

This clonotype was seen a few times. The V gene is TRBV12-3 or TRBV12-4, the J gene TRBJ2-6, with D possibly matching TRBD1 (5 bases). V shed 5 bases and J shed 2 bases, with 16 bases lying between them. This CDR3 comprises 17 residues. The CDR3 DNA reads TGTGCCAGCAGTCTTCGAGGCAGGGTGGCTGGGGCCAACGTCCTGACTTTC. It specifies CASSLRGRVAGANVLTF.

This clonotype was counted many times. The J gene is TRBJ2-7, the V gene TRBV3-1; D uncertain. The germline V gene encodes CDR1 LGHDT and CDR2 YNNKEL (reference sequence). The CDR3 has 16 amino acids. With 4 bases removed from V and 0 bases from J, the gap between germline ends came to 16 bases. CDR3 nucleotide sequence: TGTGCCAGCAGCCCAACCCCGGGTTTTATCTCCTACGAGCAGTACTTC. Translating it yields CASSPTPGFISYEQYF.